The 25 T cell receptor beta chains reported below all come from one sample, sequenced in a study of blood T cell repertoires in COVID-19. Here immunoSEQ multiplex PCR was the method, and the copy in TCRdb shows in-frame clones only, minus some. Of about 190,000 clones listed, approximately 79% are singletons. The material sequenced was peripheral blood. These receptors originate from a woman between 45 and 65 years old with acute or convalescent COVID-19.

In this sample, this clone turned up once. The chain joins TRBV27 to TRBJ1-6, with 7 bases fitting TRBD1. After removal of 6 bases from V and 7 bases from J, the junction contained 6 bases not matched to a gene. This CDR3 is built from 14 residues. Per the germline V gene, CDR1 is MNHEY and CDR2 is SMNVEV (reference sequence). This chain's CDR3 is CASRSTGENSPLHF. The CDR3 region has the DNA TGTGCCAGCAGATCTACAGGGGAGAATTCACCCCTCCACTTT.

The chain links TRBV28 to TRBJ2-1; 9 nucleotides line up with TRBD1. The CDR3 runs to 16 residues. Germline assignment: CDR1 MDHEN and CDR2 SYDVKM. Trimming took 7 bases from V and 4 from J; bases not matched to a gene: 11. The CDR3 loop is CASTSLGQGVYNEQFF. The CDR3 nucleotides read TGTGCCAGCACCTCGTTGGGACAGGGAGTTTACAATGAGCAGTTCTTC.

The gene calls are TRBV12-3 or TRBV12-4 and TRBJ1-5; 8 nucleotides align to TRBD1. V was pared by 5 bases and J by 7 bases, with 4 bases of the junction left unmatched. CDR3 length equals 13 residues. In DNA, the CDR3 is TGTGCCAGCAGTGCGACAGGGGACCAGCCCCAGCATTTT. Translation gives CASSATGDQPQHF.

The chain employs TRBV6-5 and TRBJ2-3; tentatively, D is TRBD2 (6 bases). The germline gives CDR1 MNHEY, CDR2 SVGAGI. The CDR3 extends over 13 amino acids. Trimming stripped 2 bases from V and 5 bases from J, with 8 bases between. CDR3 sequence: CASSYRREDTQYF. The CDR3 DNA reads TGTGCCAGCAGTTACCGGAGGGAAGATACGCAGTATTTT.

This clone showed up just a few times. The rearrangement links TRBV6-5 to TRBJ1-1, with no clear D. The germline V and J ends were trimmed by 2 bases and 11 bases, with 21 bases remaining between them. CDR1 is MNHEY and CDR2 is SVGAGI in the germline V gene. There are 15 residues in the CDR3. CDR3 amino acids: CASSYGLAPASNAFF. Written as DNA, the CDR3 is TGTGCCAGCAGTTACGGACTGGCGCCCGCTTCGAACGCTTTCTTT.

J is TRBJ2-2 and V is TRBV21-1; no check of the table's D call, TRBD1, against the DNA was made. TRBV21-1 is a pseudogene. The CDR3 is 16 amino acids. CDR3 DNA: TGTGCCAGCAGTTTCGAGGGGGCGCGAGGCACCGGGGAGCTGTTTTTT. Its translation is CASSFEGARGTGELFF.

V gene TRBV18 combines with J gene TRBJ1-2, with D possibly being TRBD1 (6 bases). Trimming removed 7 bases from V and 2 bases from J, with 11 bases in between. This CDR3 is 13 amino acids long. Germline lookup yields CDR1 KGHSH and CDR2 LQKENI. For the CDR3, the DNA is TGTGCCAGCTTTCTGGACAGCAACTATGGCTACACCTTC. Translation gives CASFLDSNYGYTF.

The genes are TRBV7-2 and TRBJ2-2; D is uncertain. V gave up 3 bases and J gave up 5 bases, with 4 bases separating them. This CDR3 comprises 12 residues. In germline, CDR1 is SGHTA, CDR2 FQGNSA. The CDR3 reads CASSFYTGELFF. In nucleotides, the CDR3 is TGTGCCAGCAGCTTCTATACCGGGGAGCTGTTTTTT.

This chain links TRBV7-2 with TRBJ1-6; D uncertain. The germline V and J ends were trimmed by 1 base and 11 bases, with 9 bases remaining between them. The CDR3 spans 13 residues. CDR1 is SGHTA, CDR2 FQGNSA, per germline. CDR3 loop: CASSLERAAPLHF. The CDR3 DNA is TGTGCCAGCAGCTTAGAGAGGGCAGCACCCCTCCACTTT.

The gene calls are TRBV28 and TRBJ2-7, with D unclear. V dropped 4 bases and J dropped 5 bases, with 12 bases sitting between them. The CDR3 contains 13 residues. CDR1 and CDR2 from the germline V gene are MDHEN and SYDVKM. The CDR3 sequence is CASSSHNAHEQYF. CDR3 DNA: TGTGCCAGCAGTTCCCATAACGCGCACGAGCAGTACTTC.

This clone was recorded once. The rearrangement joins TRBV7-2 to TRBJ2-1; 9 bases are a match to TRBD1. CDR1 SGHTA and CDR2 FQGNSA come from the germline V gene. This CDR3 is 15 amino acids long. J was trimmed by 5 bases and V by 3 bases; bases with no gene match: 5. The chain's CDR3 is CASSLAGTGHNEQFF. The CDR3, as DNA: TGTGCCAGCAGCTTGGCTGGGACAGGGCACAATGAGCAGTTCTTC.

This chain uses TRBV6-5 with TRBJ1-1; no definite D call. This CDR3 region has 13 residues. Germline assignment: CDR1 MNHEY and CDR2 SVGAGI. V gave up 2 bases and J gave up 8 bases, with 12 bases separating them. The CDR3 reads CASSYEGGREAFF. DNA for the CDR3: TGTGCCAGCAGTTACGAAGGCGGTCGGGAAGCTTTCTTT.

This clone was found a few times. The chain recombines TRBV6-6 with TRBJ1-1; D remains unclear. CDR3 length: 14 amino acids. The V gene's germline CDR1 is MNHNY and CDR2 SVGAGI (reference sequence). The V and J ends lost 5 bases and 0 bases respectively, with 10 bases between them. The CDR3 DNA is TGTGCCAGCAGTCGATCCCATCTGAACACTGAAGCTTTCTTT. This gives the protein CASSRSHLNTEAFF.

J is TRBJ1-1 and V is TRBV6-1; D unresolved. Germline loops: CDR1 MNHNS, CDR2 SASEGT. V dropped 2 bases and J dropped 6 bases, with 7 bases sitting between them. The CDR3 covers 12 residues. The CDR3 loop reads CASSEISPEAFF. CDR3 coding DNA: TGTGCCAGCAGTGAAATAAGCCCTGAAGCTTTCTTT.

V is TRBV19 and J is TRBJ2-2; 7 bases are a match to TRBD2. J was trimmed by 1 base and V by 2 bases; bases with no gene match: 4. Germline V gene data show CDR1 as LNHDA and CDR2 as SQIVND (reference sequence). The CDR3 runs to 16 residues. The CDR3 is CASSIRASGNTGELFF. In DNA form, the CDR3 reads TGTGCCAGTAGTATACGTGCTAGCGGGAACACCGGGGAGCTGTTTTTT.

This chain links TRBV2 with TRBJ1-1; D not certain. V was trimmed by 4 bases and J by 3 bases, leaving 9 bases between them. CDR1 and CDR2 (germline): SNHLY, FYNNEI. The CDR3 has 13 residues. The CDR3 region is CASSALRDTEAFF. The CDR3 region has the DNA TGTGCCAGCAGTGCACTCCGAGACACTGAAGCTTTCTTT.

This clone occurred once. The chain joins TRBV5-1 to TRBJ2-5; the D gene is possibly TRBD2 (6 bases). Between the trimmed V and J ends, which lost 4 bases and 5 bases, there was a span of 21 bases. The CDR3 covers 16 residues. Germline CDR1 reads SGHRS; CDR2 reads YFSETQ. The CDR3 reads CASSTASREAVETQYF. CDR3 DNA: TGCGCCAGCAGCACAGCCTCCAGGGAGGCTGTGGAGACCCAGTACTTC.

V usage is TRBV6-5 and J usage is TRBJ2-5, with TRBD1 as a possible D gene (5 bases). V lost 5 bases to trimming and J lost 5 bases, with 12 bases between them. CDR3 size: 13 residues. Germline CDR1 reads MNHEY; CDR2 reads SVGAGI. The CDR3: CASSKPGRETQYF. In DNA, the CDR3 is TGTGCCAGCAGTAAGCCAGGGCGTGAGACCCAGTACTTC.

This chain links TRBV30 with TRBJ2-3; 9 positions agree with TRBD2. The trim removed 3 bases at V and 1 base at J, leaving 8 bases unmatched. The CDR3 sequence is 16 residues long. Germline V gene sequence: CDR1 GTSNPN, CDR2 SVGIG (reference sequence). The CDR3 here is CAWSQGTSRRTDTQYF. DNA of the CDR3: TGTGCCTGGAGCCAAGGGACTAGCAGACGCACAGATACGCAGTATTTT.

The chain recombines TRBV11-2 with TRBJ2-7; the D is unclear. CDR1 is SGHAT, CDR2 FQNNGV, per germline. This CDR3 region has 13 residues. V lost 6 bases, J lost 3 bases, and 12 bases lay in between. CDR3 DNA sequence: TGTGCCAGCAGTCCCCCTAGTTACTACGAGCAGTACTTC. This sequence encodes CASSPPSYYEQYF.

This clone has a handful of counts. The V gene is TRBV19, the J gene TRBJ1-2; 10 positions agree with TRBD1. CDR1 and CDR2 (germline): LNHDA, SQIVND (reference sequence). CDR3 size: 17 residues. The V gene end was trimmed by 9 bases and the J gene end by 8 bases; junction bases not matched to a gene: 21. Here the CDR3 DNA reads TGTGCCAGCCAGTTTCTGGGACAGGGGAGGCAGCGGGAAGGCTACACCTTC. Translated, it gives CASQFLGQGRQREGYTF.

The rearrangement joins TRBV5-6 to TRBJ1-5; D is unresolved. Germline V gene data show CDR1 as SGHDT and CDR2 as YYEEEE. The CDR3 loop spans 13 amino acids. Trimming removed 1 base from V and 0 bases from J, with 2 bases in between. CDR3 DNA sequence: TGTGCCAGCAGCTTGTATAGCAATCAGCCCCAGCATTTT. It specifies CASSLYSNQPQHF.

CDR3 in DNA: TGTGCCAGCAGCCCGTACACAGATACGCAGTATTTT. The encoded protein is CASSPYTDTQYF. V gene TRBV7-2 combines with J gene TRBJ2-3; D gene unclear. Germline CDR1 is SGHTA and CDR2 is FQGNSA. The germline V and J ends were trimmed by 5 bases and 2 bases, with 5 bases remaining between them. The CDR3 is 12 residues long.

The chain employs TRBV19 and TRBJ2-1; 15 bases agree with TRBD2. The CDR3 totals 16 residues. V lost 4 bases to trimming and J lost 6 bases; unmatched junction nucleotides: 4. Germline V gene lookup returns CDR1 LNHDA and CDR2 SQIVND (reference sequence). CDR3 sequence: CASSTGLAGGTNEQFF. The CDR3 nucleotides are TGTGCCAGTAGTACCGGACTAGCGGGAGGGACCAATGAGCAGTTCTTC.

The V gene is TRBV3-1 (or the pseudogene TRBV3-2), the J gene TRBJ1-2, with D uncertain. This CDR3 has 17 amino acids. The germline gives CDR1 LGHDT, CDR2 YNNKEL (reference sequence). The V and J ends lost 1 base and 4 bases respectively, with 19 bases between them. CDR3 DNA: TGTGCCAGCAGCCAAGGGAGAAGTTACGTCACTAGCTATGGCTACACCTTC. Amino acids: CASSQGRSYVTSYGYTF.